This T cell receptor beta chain was documented in a study of B cell selection in AIRE deficiency (dated by TCRdb to about 2019). For the study in its entirety: A comparison of TCRbeta repertoires of sorted blood CD4+ conventional T cells and regulatory T cells was made between AIRE-deficient patients and healthy controls. The TCR-sequenced cohort comprised about 5 AIRE-deficient APECED patients and about 5 healthy control donors.

The immunoSEQ platform was used to sequence the TCRbeta chain. Regarding the original processing steps: When conventional T cell repertoires were pooled, 85,000 to 120,000 distinct in-frame TCRbeta sequences were obtained from patients and 13.4x10^4 from healthy donors. Treg TCRbeta sequences found in two or more individuals were defined as public, and these public Treg TCRbeta sequences were then searched for in Tconv repertoires. To test for differences between groups, Mann-Whitney U tests with Bonferroni-Dunn correction were run in GraphPad Prism 7.03. This immuneACCESS table, as held by TCRdb, lists in-frame sequences with V and J called but not all clones. Of the missing ones, under half trace to an unresolved V gene in checked studies; the others have no known cause. V and J calls and clone size are copied from that table; D and trimming were computed from the DNA. The table for this sample lists 20,000 to 25,000 clones; about 97% of them were counted only once. About 0.2% of the sample comes from the top ten.

A word on this clone: Its specific antigen is unknown. No much larger clone exists at a distance of one base, and base qualities are not known.

The germline V and J ends show losses of 3 bases and 6 bases respectively, and no gene match explains 25 bases of the junction. The germline V gene (reference sequence) specifies SGHNT as CDR1 and YYREEE as CDR2. Inclusive of the bounding cysteine and phenylalanine, the CDR3 is 20 residues long. CDR3 DNA only is kept here, 60 bases in frame from base 1. General findings and caveats noted by the study authors: Among approximately 3,500 shared Treg TCRbeta sequences, 25% to 35% were shared exclusively among healthy donors and over 7% exclusively among patients, which suggests that Treg selection is less efficient in the absence of AIRE. Only TCRbeta chains were sequenced, and over 35% of shared healthy-donor Treg sequences were also present in healthy Tconv cells, possibly due to differing TCRalpha chains. In terms of TCRBV gene usage, CDR3 length and TCR diversity, Tconv and Treg cells from AIRE-deficient patients looked similar to Tconv and Treg cells from healthy donors. Shared Treg sequences had shorter CDR3s, which reflects a bias toward rearrangements containing few non-templated nucleotide insertions. About 30.6% of the Treg TCRbeta sequences shared among healthy donors were detected in patient Tconv cells, suggesting that Treg-biased clones are diverted into the Tconv compartment.

CD4+CD127+ cells were sorted as the conventional CD4 T cell population. The AIRE-deficient patients had APECED syndrome. Tconv and Treg cells for TCRbeta sequencing were sorted on a FACSAria flow cytometer. Sorted cells were collected into 5-ml round-bottom polystyrene tubes, and dry cell pellets were frozen at -80°C before sequencing. Here the chain combines TRBV5-4 and TRBJ2-3, with 7 middle bases fitting TRBD2. Specimen: conventional CD4+ T cells sorted from PBMCs. The receptor comes from a human donor with AIRE deficiency. The DNA is as follows: TGTGCCAGCAGCTCCCCCGTTGGGGGAGGGCCGCCCACCCTAGCGGATACGCAGTATTTT. Translated, it gives CASSSPVGGGPPTLADTQYF.